This is a list of T cell receptor beta chains from one sample in a study of blood T cell repertoires in COVID-19. Generated by immunoSEQ multiplex PCR, the TCRdb table keeps only in-frame clones and is missing some. The sample lists roughly 160,000 clones, roughly 84% seen once, with around 14% in the top ten. The sample consisted of peripheral blood. The receptors were gathered from a young man with active or convalescent COVID-19. Each CDR3 is given with its conserved first and last residue. A D gene is named only where the DNA matches it firmly. Size tells how often a clone was seen (once, few, many) or the class of an expanded clone, and some rows leave it out.

J gene	clone size	V gene	D gene	CDR3 protein	CDR3 DNA
TRBJ2-7	.	TRBV7-2	TRBD2	CASSPSGSSYEQYF	TGTGCCAGCAGCCCTAGCGGGAGCTCCTACGAGCAGTACTTC
TRBJ2-3	.	TRBV6-4	.	CASSDGHPTTDTQYF	TGTGCCAGCAGTGACGGGCACCCCACGACAGATACGCAGTATTTT
TRBJ2-5	many	TRBV11-2	TRBD1	CASSLAGTAGETQYF	TGTGCCAGCAGCTTAGCCGGGACAGCAGGGGAGACCCAGTACTTC
TRBJ1-5	.	TRBV4-2	.	CASSQDRGNQPQHF	TGTGCCAGCAGCCAAGACAGGGGCAATCAGCCCCAGCATTTT
TRBJ2-5	.	TRBV5-4	TRBD1	CASSFGTGEETQYF	TGTGCCAGCAGCTTCGGGACAGGTGAAGAGACCCAGTACTTC
TRBJ2-7	once	TRBV28	.	CAISRGGGGSYEQYF	TGTGCCATCTCCCGCGGGGGAGGGGGCTCCTACGAGCAGTACTTC
TRBJ2-1	.	TRBV3-1/TRBV3-2	TRBD2	CASSQPGLGISYNEQFF	TGTGCCAGCAGCCAACCAGGACTAGGAATCTCCTACAATGAGCAGTTCTTC
TRBJ1-6	.	TRBV6-5	TRBD1	CATRDRVNSPLHF	TGTGCCACCAGGGACAGGGTTAATTCACCCCTCCACTTT
TRBJ1-6	.	TRBV19	.	CASRTNSGRTNSPLHF	TGTGCCAGTAGGACAAATTCCGGGAGGACTAATTCACCCCTCCACTTT
TRBJ2-1	.	TRBV16	TRBD2	CASSRLAGGNEQFF	TGTGCCAGCAGCCGACTAGCGGGGGGTAATGAGCAGTTCTTC
TRBJ2-1	.	TRBV5-5	.	CASRGGGTNEQFF	TGTGCCAGCAGGGGTGGAGGGACCAATGAGCAGTTCTTC
TRBJ1-1	.	TRBV21-1	.	CASSKGEVNTEAFF	TGTGCCAGCAGCAAAGGAGAGGTCAACACTGAAGCTTTCTTT
TRBJ2-3	.	TRBV4-3	.	CASSTRRGNTDTQYF	TGCGCCAGCAGCACTCGCCGGGGGAACACAGATACGCAGTATTTT
TRBJ1-3	.	TRBV19	.	CASTQTLSGNTIYF	TGTGCCAGTACCCAGACACTCTCTGGAAACACCATATATTTT
TRBJ2-7	.	TRBV7-9	.	CASSFEAYEQYF	TGTGCCAGCAGCTTTGAGGCTTACGAGCAGTACTTC
TRBJ2-7	.	TRBV4-2	.	CASSQEKATNHEQYF	TGTGCCAGCAGCCAAGAAAAAGCCACGAACCACGAGCAGTACTTC
TRBJ2-7	.	TRBV5-1	TRBD2	CASSLLAGYEQYF	TGCGCCAGCAGCTTGCTAGCGGGTTACGAGCAGTACTTC
TRBJ1-1	.	TRBV5-1	.	CASRPTNREDTEAFF	TGCGCCAGCAGACCAACGAACAGGGAAGACACTGAAGCTTTCTTT
TRBJ1-2	.	TRBV19	TRBD1	CASSIADRAPGGYTF	TGTGCCAGTAGTATAGCGGACAGGGCCCCCGGCGGCTACACCTTC
TRBJ2-7	.	TRBV28	.	CASSLISSFSHEQYF	TGTGCCAGCAGTTTAATCAGTTCCTTTAGCCACGAGCAGTACTTC
TRBJ2-3	.	TRBV6-2/TRBV6-3	TRBD1	CASSDTPDRGTQYF	TGTGCCAGCAGTGACACGCCCGACAGGGGTACGCAGTATTTT
TRBJ2-1	.	TRBV6-5	TRBD1	CASINRGPYNEQFF	TGTGCCAGCATCAACAGGGGGCCCTACAATGAGCAGTTCTTC
TRBJ2-7	.	TRBV4-3	.	CASSQRGIREQYF	TGCGCCAGCAGCCAAAGGGGTATCCGCGAGCAGTACTTC
TRBJ2-7	.	TRBV24-1	TRBD2	CATSDAGTSGRAYEQYF	TGTGCCACCAGTGATGCCGGGACTAGCGGGAGGGCCTACGAGCAGTACTTC
TRBJ2-7	.	TRBV19	TRBD2	CASSTQKGLAGAYEQYF	TGTGCCAGTAGTACCCAAAAGGGACTAGCGGGCGCCTACGAGCAGTACTTC